The next 5 T cell receptor beta chains were all read from a single sample in a study of shared clonotypes between healthy human individuals. Some clones are missing from TCRdb's copy, which holds only in-frame ones; the method was immunoSEQ multiplex PCR. The table has 950,000 to 1,200,000 clones, around 77% seen once. The sample comprised memory CD4+ T cells from PBMCs. Subset defined: CD45RA-negative fraction. Receptors originate from a man younger than 30 in good health. Some clones in this sample may be carry-over from other donors' samples.

In regard to this clone: At the DNA level, this CDR3 is encoded by other sequences in the same sample as well. The chain joins TRBV28 to TRBJ1-2, with D hard to call. Deletions cut 7 bases from V and 0 bases from J, with 12 bases between. CDR1 MDHEN and CDR2 SYDVKM come from the germline V gene. The CDR3 is 14 residues long. The CDR3 is CASTGGGANYGYTF. CDR3 DNA: TGTGCCAGCACTGGAGGAGGCGCTAACTATGGCTACACCTTC.

The genes are TRBV19 and TRBJ2-3; D remains unclear. Germline V gene data show CDR1 as LNHDA and CDR2 as SQIVND (reference sequence). Trimming stripped 5 bases from V and 0 bases from J, with 21 bases between. This CDR3 contains 18 residues. In nucleotides, the CDR3 is TGTGCCAGTAGTTCCCCCCGGCGGCACGCAGTTAGCACAGATACGCAGTATTTT. Its protein is CASSSPRRHAVSTDTQYF.

The CDR3 spells CASSKPGQGGEKLFF. CDR3 DNA sequence: TGTGCCAGCAGCAAGCCGGGACAGGGCGGTGAAAAACTGTTTTTT. The gene calls are TRBV5-4 and TRBJ1-4, with 9 bases fitting TRBD1. The CDR3 is made up of 15 amino acids. Germline V gives CDR1 SGHNT, CDR2 YYREEE (reference sequence). The J segment lost 7 bases and the V segment lost 4 bases, leaving 8 bases of the junction unmatched.

The chain carries TRBV9 and TRBJ2-3, with a possible D match to TRBD2 (5 bases). Trimming took 3 bases from V and 2 from J, leaving 10 bases between them. Germline CDR1 and CDR2: SGDLS and YYNGEE. The CDR3 has 14 residues. This chain's CDR3 is CASSGGGYTDTQYF. CDR3 bases: TGTGCCAGCAGCGGCGGAGGTTACACAGATACGCAGTATTTT. Using reference TRBV9 and TRBJ2-3 for the parts outside the CDR3, the full variable domain is DSGVTQTPKHLITATGQRVTLRCSPRSGDLSVYWYQQSLDQGLQFLIQYYNGEERAKGNILERFSAQQFPDLHSELNLSSLELGDSALYFCASSGGGYTDTQYFGPGTRLTVL.

V gene TRBV7-2 combines with J gene TRBJ2-2; 8 bases map to TRBD2. Germline values: CDR1 SGHTA, CDR2 FQGNSA. Trimming removed 1 base from V and 5 bases from J; junction bases left unmatched: 12. This CDR3 region has 18 residues. CDR3 coding DNA: TGTGCCAGCAGCTTAGAGCATGTCGGGAGGGCCGGTACCGGGGAGCTGTTTTTT. Amino acid sequence: CASSLEHVGRAGTGELFF.